This TCR beta chain was recovered during a study of blood T cells in healthy people across ages. With a J-beta primer mix and a sample-barcoded 5' primer, a second PCR ran about 7 to 12 cycles. TCRdb redid the calling of the 5' RACE reads with MiXCR, one entry per CDR3 protein. The sample yields 730,000 or so distinct CDR3 sequences, approximately 39% seen once. Germline V gene sequence: CDR1 SEHNR, CDR2 FQNEAQ (reference sequence). This CDR3 region has 12 residues. V lost 8 bases to trimming and J lost 13 bases; unmatched junction nucleotides: 11. This clonotype was detected a few times. This chain uses TRBV7-9 with TRBJ2-1; 7 positions match TRBD2. This clonotype was obtained from a woman aged 60-70 years in good health. The specimen sequenced was blood. CDR3: CASGGVQIDQFF. Here the CDR3 DNA reads TGTGCCAGCGGGGGGGTTCAGATCGATCAGTTCTTC.